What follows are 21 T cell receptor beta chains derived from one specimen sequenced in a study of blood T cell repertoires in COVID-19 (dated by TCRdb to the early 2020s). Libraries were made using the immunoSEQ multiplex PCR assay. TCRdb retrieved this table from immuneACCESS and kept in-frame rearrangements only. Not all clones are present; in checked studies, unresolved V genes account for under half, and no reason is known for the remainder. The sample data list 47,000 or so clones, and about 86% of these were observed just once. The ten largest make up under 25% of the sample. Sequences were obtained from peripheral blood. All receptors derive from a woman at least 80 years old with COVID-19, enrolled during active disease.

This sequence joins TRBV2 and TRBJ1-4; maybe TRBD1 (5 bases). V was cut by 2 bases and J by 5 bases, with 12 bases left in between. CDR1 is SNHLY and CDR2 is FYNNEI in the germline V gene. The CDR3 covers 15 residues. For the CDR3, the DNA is TGTGCCAGCAGTGAATGGGCCAGGGTAAATGAAAAACTGTTTTTT. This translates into CASSEWARVNEKLFF.

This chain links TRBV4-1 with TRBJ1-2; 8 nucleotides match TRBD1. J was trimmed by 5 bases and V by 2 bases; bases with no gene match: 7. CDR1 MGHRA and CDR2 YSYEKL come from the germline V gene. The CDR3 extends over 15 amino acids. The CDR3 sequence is CASSQPDRDLYGYTF. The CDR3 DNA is TGCGCCAGCAGCCAACCGGACAGGGACCTATATGGCTACACCTTC.

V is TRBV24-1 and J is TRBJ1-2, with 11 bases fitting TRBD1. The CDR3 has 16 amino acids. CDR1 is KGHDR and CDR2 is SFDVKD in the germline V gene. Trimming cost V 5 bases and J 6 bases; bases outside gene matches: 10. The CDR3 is CATSAPEDRGRNGYTF. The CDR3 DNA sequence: TGTGCCACCAGTGCCCCAGAGGACAGGGGGCGAAATGGCTACACCTTC.

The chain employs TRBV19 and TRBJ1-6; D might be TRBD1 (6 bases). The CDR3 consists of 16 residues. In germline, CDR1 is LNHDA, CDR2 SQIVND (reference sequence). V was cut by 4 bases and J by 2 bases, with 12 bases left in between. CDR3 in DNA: TGTGCCAGTAGTACCGCGACAGGTACCTATAATTCACCCCTCCACTTT. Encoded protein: CASSTATGTYNSPLHF.

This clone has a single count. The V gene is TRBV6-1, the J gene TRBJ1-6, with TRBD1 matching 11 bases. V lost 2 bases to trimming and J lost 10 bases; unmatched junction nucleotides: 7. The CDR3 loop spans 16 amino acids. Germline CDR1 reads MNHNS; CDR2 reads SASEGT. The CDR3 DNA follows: TGTGCCAGCAGTGAAAGGACAGGGGGCTTTGGGTCACCCCTCCACTTT. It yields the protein CASSERTGGFGSPLHF.

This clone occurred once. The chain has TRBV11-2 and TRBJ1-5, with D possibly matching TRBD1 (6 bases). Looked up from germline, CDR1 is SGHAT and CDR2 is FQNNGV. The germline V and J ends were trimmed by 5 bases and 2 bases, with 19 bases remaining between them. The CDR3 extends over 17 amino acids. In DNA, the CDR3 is TGTGCCAGCAGCCCTGGTGGGGGCGAGTTAGGCAATCAGCCCCAGCATTTT. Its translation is CASSPGGGELGNQPQHF.

The CDR3 is CAWSVSRGTNEKLFF. The DNA of the CDR3 is TGTGCCTGGAGTGTGAGTAGAGGAACTAATGAAAAACTGTTTTTT. The rearrangement joins TRBV30 to TRBJ1-4; D is uncertain. Trimming cost V 0 bases and J 1 base, with 9 bases left between them. This CDR3 has 15 residues. Germline lookup yields CDR1 GTSNPN and CDR2 SVGIG (reference sequence).

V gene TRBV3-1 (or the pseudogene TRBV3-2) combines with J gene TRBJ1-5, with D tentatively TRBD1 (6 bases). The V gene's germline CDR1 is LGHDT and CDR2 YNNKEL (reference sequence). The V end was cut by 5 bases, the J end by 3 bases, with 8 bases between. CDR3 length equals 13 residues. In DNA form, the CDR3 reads TGTGCCAGCAGCGGACAGTACAATCAGCCCCAGCATTTT. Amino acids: CASSGQYNQPQHF.

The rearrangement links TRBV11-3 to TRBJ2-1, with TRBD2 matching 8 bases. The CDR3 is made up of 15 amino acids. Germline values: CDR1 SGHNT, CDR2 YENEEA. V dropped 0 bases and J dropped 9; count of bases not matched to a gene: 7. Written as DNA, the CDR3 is TGTGCCAGCAGCTTAGAATGGACGGGAGGGGGTGAGCAGTTCTTC. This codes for CASSLEWTGGGEQFF.

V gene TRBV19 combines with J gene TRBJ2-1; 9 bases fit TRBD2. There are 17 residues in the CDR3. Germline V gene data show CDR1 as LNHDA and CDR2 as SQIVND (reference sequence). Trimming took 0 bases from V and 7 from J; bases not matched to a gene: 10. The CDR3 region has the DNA TGTGCCAGTAGTATAGAAGGGGCGGGAGGGTCTTTGAATGAGCAGTTCTTC. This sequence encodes CASSIEGAGGSLNEQFF. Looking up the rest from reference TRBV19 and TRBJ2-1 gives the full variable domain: DGGITQSPKYLFRKEGQNVTLSCEQNLNHDAMYWYRQDPGQGLRLIYYSQIVNDFQKGDIAEGYSVSREKKESFPLTVTSAQKNPTAFYLCASSIEGAGGSLNEQFFGPGTRLTVL.

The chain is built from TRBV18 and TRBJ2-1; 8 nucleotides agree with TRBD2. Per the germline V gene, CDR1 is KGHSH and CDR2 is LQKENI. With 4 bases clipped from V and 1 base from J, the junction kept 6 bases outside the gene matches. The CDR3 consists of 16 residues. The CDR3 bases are TGTGCCAGCTCACTGAGGACTAGCCGATCCTACAATGAGCAGTTCTTC. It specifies CASSLRTSRSYNEQFF.

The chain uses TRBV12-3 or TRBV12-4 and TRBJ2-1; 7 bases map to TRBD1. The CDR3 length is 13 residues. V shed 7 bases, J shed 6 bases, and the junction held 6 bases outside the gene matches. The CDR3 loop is CASTRTGGNEQFF. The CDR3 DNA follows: TGTGCCAGCACCCGGACAGGTGGCAATGAGCAGTTCTTC.

CDR3 sequence: CASSLFGQGKTYEQYF. The CDR3 nucleotides are TGTGCCAGCAGTTTATTTGGGCAGGGGAAGACCTACGAGCAGTACTTC. The rearrangement uses TRBV28 and TRBJ2-7; the D gene is possibly TRBD1 (6 bases). V lost 1 base to trimming and J lost 2 bases, with 15 bases between them. This CDR3 contains 16 residues. Per germline, CDR1 MDHEN and CDR2 SYDVKM. Full variable domain (rest looked up from reference TRBV28 and TRBJ2-7): DVKVTQSSRYLVKRTGEKVFLECVQDMDHENMFWYRQDPGLGLRLIYFSYDVKMKEKGDIPEGYSVSREKKERFSLILESASTNQTSMYLCASSLFGQGKTYEQYFGPGTRLTVT.

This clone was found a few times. The DNA of the CDR3 is TGTGCCAGCAGCTTAGGGACTAGCGGCTCCTACGAGCAGTACTTC. Protein product: CASSLGTSGSYEQYF. The genes are TRBV11-2 and TRBJ2-7; 10 bases agree with TRBD2. J lost 0 bases, V lost 1 base, and 0 bases had no gene match. Per the germline V gene, CDR1 is SGHAT and CDR2 is FQNNGV. The CDR3 length is 15 residues.

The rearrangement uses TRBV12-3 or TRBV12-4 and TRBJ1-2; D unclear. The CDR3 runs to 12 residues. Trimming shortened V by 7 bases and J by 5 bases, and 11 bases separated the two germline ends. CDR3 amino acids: CASTTGGYGYTF. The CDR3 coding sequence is TGTGCCAGCACCACGGGCGGGTATGGCTACACCTTC.

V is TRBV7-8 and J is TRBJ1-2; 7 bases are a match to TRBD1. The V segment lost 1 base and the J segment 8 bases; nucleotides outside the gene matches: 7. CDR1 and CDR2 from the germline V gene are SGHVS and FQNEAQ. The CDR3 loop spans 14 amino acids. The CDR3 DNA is TGTGCCAGCAGCTTAGTGGGTACAGGGGTCGGCTACACCTTC. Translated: CASSLVGTGVGYTF. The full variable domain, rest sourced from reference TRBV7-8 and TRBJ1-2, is GAGVSQSPRYKVAKRGQDVALRCDPISGHVSLFWYQQALGQGPEFLTYFQNEAQLDKSGLPSDRFFAERPEGSVSTLKIQRTQQEDSAVYLCASSLVGTGVGYTFGSGTRLTVV.

The DNA for the CDR3 is TGTGCCCGCAAGACTAGCGGGCGGGACGAGCAGTACTTC. Translated, it gives CARKTSGRDEQYF. The chain is built from TRBV5-3 and TRBJ2-7; TRBD2 aligns across 10 bases. TRBV5-3 is designated an ORF whose function remains uncertain. The CDR3 extends over 13 amino acids. Losses at the gene ends were 10 bases for V and 5 bases for J; bases not matched to a gene: 9.

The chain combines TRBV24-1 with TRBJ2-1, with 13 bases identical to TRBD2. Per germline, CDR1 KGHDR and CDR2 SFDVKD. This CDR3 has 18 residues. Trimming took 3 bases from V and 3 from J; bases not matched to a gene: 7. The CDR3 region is CATSDQRTSGRNYNEQFF. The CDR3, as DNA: TGTGCCACCAGTGATCAAAGGACTAGCGGGAGAAACTACAATGAGCAGTTCTTC.

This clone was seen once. This CDR3 reads CASSQVSVYNEQFF. DNA of the CDR3: TGCGCCAGCAGCCAAGTTTCAGTCTACAATGAGCAGTTCTTC. V usage is TRBV4-1 and J usage is TRBJ2-1; D is unresolved. This CDR3 contains 14 residues. V dropped 1 base and J dropped 3 bases, with 7 bases sitting between them. The germline gives CDR1 MGHRA, CDR2 YSYEKL.

The chain's CDR3 is CASSLTPGQGAGYGYTF. Written as DNA, the CDR3 is TGTGCCAGCAGCTTAACCCCGGGACAGGGGGCAGGGTATGGCTACACCTTC. The gene calls are TRBV11-2 and TRBJ1-2; TRBD1 aligns across 12 bases. V lost 2 bases, J lost 5 bases, and 9 bases stayed unmatched. CDR3 length: 17 residues. In germline, CDR1 is SGHAT, CDR2 FQNNGV.

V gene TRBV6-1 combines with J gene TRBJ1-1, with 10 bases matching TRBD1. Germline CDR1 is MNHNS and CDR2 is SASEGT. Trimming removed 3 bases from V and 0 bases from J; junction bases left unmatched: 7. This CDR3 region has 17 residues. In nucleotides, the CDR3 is TGTGCCAGCAGTGACCGGGACAGGGGACTGGTGAACACTGAAGCTTTCTTT. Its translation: CASSDRDRGLVNTEAFF.